This T cell receptor beta chain stems from a study of blood T cell repertoires in COVID-19. Study context: Sites across the United States, Italy and Spain contributed samples from acute and convalescent COVID-19. In each case, the material was cDNA or gDNA derived from T cells, B-cell-depleted T cells, or PBMCs.

Per the original data handling: Estimated nucleated cell counts came from reference gene primer amplification. Generated by immunoSEQ multiplex PCR, the TCRdb table keeps only in-frame clones and is missing some. From that table come the V and J calls and clone size; the DNA was used to work out D and trimming. The sample yields fewer than 180,000 clones, around 84% seen once. This clone has just a few counts. This TCR was recovered from a man aged 65-85 years with acute or convalescent COVID-19. Sequencing was performed on peripheral blood.

The CDR3 is CASSSAGSGNTIYF. CDR3 coding DNA: TGTGCCAGCAGTTCCGCAGGTTCTGGAAACACCATATATTTT. The chain combines TRBV6-5 with TRBJ1-3, with no clear D. CDR1 and CDR2 from the germline V gene are MNHEY and SVGAGI. The CDR3 covers 14 residues. The V gene lost 4 bases and the J gene lost 1 base, with 8 bases spanning the gap.